Listed below are T cell receptor beta chains from one sample, sequenced in a study of beta chain features in type 1 diabetes. TCRdb's copy holds only in-frame clones and misses some; the assay was immunoSEQ multiplex PCR. Among 90,000 to 110,000 clones, roughly 43% were seen once, and the ten largest hold about 0.063%. Sequencing was done on a sample of stem cell memory CD4+ T cells from blood. The origin of the receptors is a woman between 18 and 29 years old in good health. Both conserved end residues are part of each CDR3. Each record gives: J gene, V gene, D gene, clone size, CDR3 DNA, CDR3 protein. D genes are given only for firm matches. Clone size appears in some rows only: once, few, many, or a class for an expanded clone.

TRBJ2-3	TRBV19	-	once	TGTGCCAGTAGTATAGAGTCAGCACTACCTTCCACAGATACGCAGTATTTT	CASSIESALPSTDTQYF
TRBJ1-5	TRBV5-4	-	-	TGTGCCAGCAGCTTTTTCCGGGACAATCAGCCCCAGCATTTT	CASSFFRDNQPQHF
TRBJ1-5	TRBV18	-	-	TGTGCCAGCTCACCACAAGACAGTCCAAGCAATCAGCCCCAGCATTTT	CASSPQDSPSNQPQHF
TRBJ2-7	TRBV6-5	TRBD2	-	TGTGCCAGCAGGCTCGGGACTAACTACGAGCAGTACTTC	CASRLGTNYEQYF
TRBJ2-7	TRBV4-3	-	-	TGCGCCAGCAGCCAAGACAGGTACGAGCAGTACTTC	CASSQDRYEQYF
TRBJ2-3	TRBV7-3	-	few	TGTGCCAGCAGCCTCGTGTCGGGCACAGATACGCAGTATTTT	CASSLVSGTDTQYF
TRBJ1-5	TRBV9	-	few	TGTGCCAGCAGCGTTGGAGTGGGCAATCAGCCCCAGCATTTT	CASSVGVGNQPQHF
TRBJ1-2	TRBV7-9	-	few	TGTGCCAGCAGCTTACCGGGGGTGTCCTATGGCTACACCTTC	CASSLPGVSYGYTF
TRBJ2-7	TRBV7-2	-	-	TGTGCCAGCAGCTTAGAGGGCAGGGGATTATCCCCGAGAAAATACGAGCAGTACTTC	CASSLEGRGLSPRKYEQYF
TRBJ2-4	TRBV28	-	-	TGTGCCAGCAGTTTCGGGGGGCTCGAGGCCAAAAACATTCAGTACTTC	CASSFGGLEAKNIQYF
TRBJ1-1	TRBV28	-	-	TGTGCCAGCAGTTTATACAGATTGAACACTGAAGCTTTCTTT	CASSLYRLNTEAFF
TRBJ2-1	TRBV2	TRBD2	-	TGTGCCAGCAGTGAAGGACATCTCGCGGGAGGATTCAATGAGCAGTTCTTC	CASSEGHLAGGFNEQFF
TRBJ2-6	TRBV7-9	-	few	TGTGCCAGCAGCCGCAGGGGGGCCAACGTCCTGACTTTC	CASSRRGANVLTF
TRBJ2-1	TRBV6-5	-	once	TGTGCCAGCATTGGTGATCGCGGGGACAATGAGCAGTTCTTC	CASIGDRGDNEQFF
TRBJ1-2	TRBV5-6	-	few	TGTGCCAGCTTGGACAGAGCTAACTATGGCTACACCTTC	CASLDRANYGYTF
TRBJ1-2	TRBV9	TRBD1	-	TGTGCCAGCACGATACAGGGGAGGTATGGCTACACCTTC	CASTIQGRYGYTF
TRBJ1-2	TRBV9	-	-	TGTGCCAGCAGCGCGGGGGGCCGTAACTATGGCTACACCTTC	CASSAGGRNYGYTF
TRBJ2-7	TRBV28	TRBD1	-	TGTGCCAGTTGGCAACAGGGGCTTCGCGAGCAGTACTTC	CASWQQGLREQYF
TRBJ2-7	TRBV7-3	-	-	TGTGCCAGCAGCTTCCGGGGCTACGAGCAGTACTTC	CASSFRGYEQYF
TRBJ1-4	TRBV19	-	-	TGTGCCAGTAGTACTCTGGCTGCAACTAATGAAAAACTGTTTTTT	CASSTLAATNEKLFF
TRBJ2-1	TRBV4-3	TRBD2	-	TGCGCCAGCAGCCCTGCTAGCGGGAGGGCCGGTGAGCAGTTCTTC	CASSPASGRAGEQFF
TRBJ2-6	TRBV19	-	-	TGTGCCAGTTCCCCGGTGGGGGGTGGGGCCAACGTCCTGACTTTC	CASSPVGGGANVLTF
TRBJ2-7	TRBV4-1	-	-	TGCGCCAGCAGCCAAGAACTAGCCCTCTCCTACGAGCAGTACTTC	CASSQELALSYEQYF
TRBJ1-5	TRBV27	-	few	TGTGCCAGCAGTTCCTATAGCAATCAGCCCCAGCATTTT	CASSSYSNQPQHF
TRBJ2-5	TRBV29-1	TRBD1	few	TGCAGCGTTGCTGACAGGGTAATTGAGACCCAGTACTTC	CSVADRVIETQYF
TRBJ2-4	TRBV18	-	few	TGTGCCAGCTCCATGGACTACTGGAGAAACATTCAGTACTTC	CASSMDYWRNIQYF
TRBJ2-7	TRBV6-6	TRBD1	-	TGTGCCAGCAGTTACCCGTCGACAGGGACCTACTACGAGCAGTACTTC	CASSYPSTGTYYEQYF
TRBJ2-4	TRBV19	TRBD1	-	TGTGCCAGTAGTGTAAGACAGGGTCAGGCCAAAAACATTCAGTACTTC	CASSVRQGQAKNIQYF
TRBJ1-4	TRBV7-2	TRBD1	-	TGTGCCAGCAGTTCGACAGGGGTGAATGAAAAACTGTTTTTT	CASSSTGVNEKLFF
TRBJ2-7	TRBV30	TRBD1	-	TGTGCCTGGAGTGTAACAGGGGGCGGCGAGCAGTACTTC	CAWSVTGGGEQYF
TRBJ2-7	TRBV7-9	TRBD1	few	TGTGCCAGCAGCACAACAGGGGGAAGGCGGGAGCAGTACTTC	CASSTTGGRREQYF
TRBJ2-1	TRBV9	-	-	TGTGCCAGCAGCGTAGCCGGGAGACCCTACAATGAGCAGTTCTTC	CASSVAGRPYNEQFF
TRBJ1-2	TRBV20-1	-	-	TGCAGGGCCGGGGTGGGCTATGGCTACACCTTC	CRAGVGYGYTF
TRBJ1-5	TRBV19	-	few	TGTGCCAGTAGACACCGGGAAGGCAATCAGCCCCAGCATTTT	CASRHREGNQPQHF
TRBJ2-7	TRBV10-2	TRBD2	few	TGCGCCAGCAGTGGGTTGACTAGCGGGAGGACCGAGCAGTACTTC	CASSGLTSGRTEQYF
TRBJ2-2	TRBV27	TRBD2	-	TGTGCCAGCGGCATGGGACTAGCGGGAAACACCGGGGAGCTGTTTTTT	CASGMGLAGNTGELFF
TRBJ1-1	TRBV7-6	-	few	TGTGCCAGCAGCTTGGCACCCCAGGGATTGAACACTGAAGCTTTCTTT	CASSLAPQGLNTEAFF
TRBJ2-7	TRBV7-9	TRBD2	few	TGTGCCAGCAGTTCAACCGGGACTAGCGGGAGAAGAGATCGCGACGAGCAGTACTTC	CASSSTGTSGRRDRDEQYF
TRBJ1-2	TRBV28	TRBD1	-	TGTGCCAGCAGTTCATCAGGGGGGCCGGTTGGCTACACCTTC	CASSSSGGPVGYTF
TRBJ2-5	TRBV5-4	TRBD2	few	TGTGCCAGCAGCTGGGGATTTAGCGGGAGGGCCGTACGGGAGACCCAGTACTTC	CASSWGFSGRAVRETQYF
TRBJ1-1	TRBV19	TRBD1	-	TGTGCCAGTAGTTCTTCAGGGGGAGGTACTGAAGCTTTCTTT	CASSSSGGGTEAFF
TRBJ1-1	TRBV6-4	TRBD1	few	TGTGCCAGCAGTGCCACAGACAGGGGCGACTTGAACACTGAAGCTTTCTTT	CASSATDRGDLNTEAFF
TRBJ2-3	TRBV10-3	TRBD1	-	TGTGCCATCAGTAGGACAGGGAGCACAGATACGCAGTATTTT	CAISRTGSTDTQYF
TRBJ1-2	TRBV10-3	TRBD1	-	TGTGCCATCAGACCGGGACAGGGAGGCTATGGTTACACCTTC	CAIRPGQGGYGYTF
TRBJ2-7	TRBV6-5	TRBD2	-	TGTGCCAGCAGCCAGCTCTTAGCGGGAGTCAACGAGCAGTACTTC	CASSQLLAGVNEQYF
TRBJ2-2	TRBV5-4	TRBD1	-	TGTGCCAGCAGCCCAGGACAGGGGGCGCCCGGGGAGCTGTTTTTT	CASSPGQGAPGELFF
TRBJ2-3	TRBV5-1	-	few	TGCGCCAGCAGCTTTTCCAGGGCAACAGATACGCAGTATTTT	CASSFSRATDTQYF
TRBJ2-3	TRBV5-1	TRBD2	-	TGCGCCAGCAGAGGGCTAGCGGGAGCAGATACGCAGTATTTT	CASRGLAGADTQYF